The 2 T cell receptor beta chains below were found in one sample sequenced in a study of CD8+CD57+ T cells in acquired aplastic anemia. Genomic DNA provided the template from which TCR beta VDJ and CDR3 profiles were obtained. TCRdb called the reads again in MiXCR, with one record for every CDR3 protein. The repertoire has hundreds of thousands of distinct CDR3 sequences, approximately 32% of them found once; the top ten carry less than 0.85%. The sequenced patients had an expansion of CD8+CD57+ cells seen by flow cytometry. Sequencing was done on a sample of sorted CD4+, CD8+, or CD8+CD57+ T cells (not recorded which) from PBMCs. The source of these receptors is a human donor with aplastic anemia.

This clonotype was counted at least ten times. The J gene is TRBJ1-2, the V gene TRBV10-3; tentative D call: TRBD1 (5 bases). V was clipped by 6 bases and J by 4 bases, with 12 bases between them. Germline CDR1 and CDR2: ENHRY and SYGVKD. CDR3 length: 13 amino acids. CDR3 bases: TGTGCCATCAGATCCGGGACGTCCTATGGCTACACCTTC. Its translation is CAIRSGTSYGYTF.

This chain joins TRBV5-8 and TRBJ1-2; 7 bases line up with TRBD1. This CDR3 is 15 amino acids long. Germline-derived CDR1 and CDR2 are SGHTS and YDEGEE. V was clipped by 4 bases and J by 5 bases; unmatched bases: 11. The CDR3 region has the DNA TGTGCCAGCAGCCGGGTTCCACAGGGGAATTATGGCTACACCTTC. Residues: CASSRVPQGNYGYTF.